Sequencing of this TCR beta chain was carried out in a study of tumor-infiltrating lymphocytes in oesophageal squamous cell carcinoma. MiXCR was run by TCRdb on the PCR reads, yielding one entry per CDR3 protein. This table holds some 15,000 distinct CDR3 sequences, 44% found once. V shed 6 bases and J 4 bases; nucleotides not matched to a gene: 6. From germline, CDR1 is SGHTA and CDR2 FQGNSA. The CDR3 extends over 13 amino acids. Sequencing input: blood. The chain combines TRBV7-2 with TRBJ2-7, with 7 bases matching TRBD1. The receptor was derived from a female donor with esophageal squamous cell carcinoma. The CDR3 protein is CASSPNRGYEQYF. The CDR3 region has the DNA TGTGCCAGCAGTCCCAACAGGGGTTACGAGCAGTACTTC.